This T cell receptor (beta chain) was sequenced during a study of T cells in Graves' hyperthyroidism and ophthalmopathy. Study-wide results and caveats: Ophthalmopathy cases were set apart from stable hyperthyroidism by a 13 V-J model.

Over 18 months, lack of ophthalmopathy progression marked Graves' hyperthyroidism as stable. Criteria for exclusion of patients were uncontrolled infection, other autoimmune disease, pregnancy or lactation. The PBMCs had their origin in roughly 9.4 ml of fresh peripheral blood. Concerning this clonotype: Antigen: not known.

TCR beta CDR3 sequences were amplified from RNA transcripts. Primed by the HTBI set, a first-round RT-PCR was run on the TCR CDR3. Via MiXCR, TCRdb re-called the multiplex PCR reads, giving one row per CDR3 protein. The sample includes hundreds of thousands of distinct CDR3 sequences, around 25% of them seen just once. The CDR3 loop spans 14 amino acids. The V segment lost 5 bases and the J segment 5 bases; nucleotides outside the gene matches: 7. This sequence joins TRBV12-3 or TRBV12-4 and TRBJ2-7; TRBD1 matches at 9 bases. The TCR sequence derives from a man in his fifties or sixties with Graves' hyperthyroidism. Sequencing input: blood. The CDR3 coding sequence is TGTGCCAGCAGTCCCGGGACAGGGAAGCACGAGCAGTACTTC. Protein sequence: CASSPGTGKHEQYF.